Shown below are 4 T cell receptor beta chains from a single sample sequenced in a study of T cell repertoires in cytomegalovirus infection. Using its own MiXCR run on the reads, TCRdb lists one record per CDR3 protein. The sample includes some 97,000 distinct CDR3 sequences, about 25% of them seen just once. Material: CD8+ T cells from PBMCs. These receptors originate from a human donor in good health (CMV status not recorded). Some clones in this sample may be carry-over from other donors' samples.

At least ten counts were recorded for this clonotype. The J gene is TRBJ2-5, the V gene TRBV6-2 or TRBV6-3; no reliable D call. Deletions cut 4 bases from V and 1 base from J, with 10 bases between. Germline assignment: CDR1 MNHEY and CDR2 SVGEGT. The CDR3 totals 14 residues. The CDR3 here is CASSFTGFQETQYF. In DNA, the CDR3 is TGTGCCAGCAGTTTTACCGGGTTCCAAGAGACCCAGTACTTC.

Only a few counts were recorded for this clonotype. The chain carries TRBV2 and TRBJ2-7; 9 bases match TRBD2. This CDR3 comprises 14 residues. J lost 4 bases, V lost 8 bases, and 9 bases had no gene match. Germline V CDR1 and CDR2: SNHLY, FYNNEI. CDR3 bases: TGTGCCAGCCGCCGCGGTAGCGGGGGTTACGAGCAGTACTTC. Its protein is CASRRGSGGYEQYF.

There are a few counts of this clonotype. The chain joins TRBV10-3 to TRBJ2-7; D is perhaps TRBD1 (6 bases). Germline values: CDR1 ENHRY, CDR2 SYGVKD. This CDR3 is 13 amino acids long. The V end was cut by 8 bases, the J end by 1 base, with 12 bases between. DNA of the CDR3: TGTGCCATCGGAGACAGGAATTCCTACGAGCAGTACTTC. This sequence encodes CAIGDRNSYEQYF.

Comments on this clonotype: At one end, the junction sequence differs from germline, possibly due to a read error. The V and J genes are TRBV7-9 and TRBJ1-5; 8 bases map to TRBD1. The germline V gene has CDR1 SEHNR and CDR2 FQNEAQ (reference sequence). This CDR3 is 15 amino acids long. CDR3 sequence: CANSPTTGDNQPQHF. The CDR3 nucleotides are TGTGCCAACAGCCCTACGACAGGGGACAATCAGCCCCAGCATTTT.